This T cell receptor beta chain was found in a study of T cell repertoires in cytomegalovirus infection (dated by TCRdb to between 2017 and 2020). General notes on the study: The HLA type of each donor mattered for the analysis, because public TCR beta signatures pointed to carriage of CMV infection along with the matching HLA type.

Comments on this clonotype: Its antigen remains undetermined. One base away there is no much larger clone; base qualities are not given.

Between the V and J ends, shortened by 3 bases and 5 bases respectively, the junction contains 15 bases. CDR1 SGDLS and CDR2 YYNGEE were looked up in the germline V gene. The CDR3 runs 15 amino acids, cysteine and phenylalanine included. The CDR3 DNA has 45 bases and is translated from base 1. Sequencing was performed on an Illumina HiSeq 1500. Through fastp at Q25 and MiXCR, TCRdb rebuilt clones from the public reads, retaining in-frame beta chains. Records with the same CDR3 protein are collapsed into one entry carrying the most frequent genes and DNA. Within this sample are approximately 500,000 distinct CDR3 sequences, with approximately 15% of them counted one time only. The top ten clones comprise about 24% of the sample. What the authors observed across the whole study: Carriers of CMV infection plus the relevant HLA type were discriminated by the cumulative frequency of public TCR beta family members in the study cohort and in an independent roughly 370-donor cohort. The ex vivo response was dominated by HLA-C-restricted CMV-specific TCR beta clonotypes, and the single most frequent clonotype in two of eight donors was supplied by these HLA-C-restricted clonotypes.

Input material: CD8+ T cells from PBMCs. The sequence came from a human donor in good health (CMV status not recorded). Some clones in this sample may be carry-over from other donors' samples. The receptor chain draws on TRBV9 and TRBJ2-1; TRBD1 is a possible D gene, resting on 7 matching bases. The sequenced DNA is TGTGCCAGCAGCGCTGGCGGGACAGCCGACAATGAGCAGTTCTTC. It translates as CASSAGGTADNEQFF.